This T cell receptor (beta chain) was recorded in a study of long-term antiretroviral therapy in people with HIV. Overall study findings and caveats: Before ART, certain clones expanded, and these dominated the repertoire at all time points.

They ran version v3.0 of the immunoSEQ assay at survey level. TCRdb's copy holds only in-frame clones and misses some; the assay was immunoSEQ multiplex PCR. The data contain 30,000 to 40,000 clones, roughly 97% of them singletons. Germline-derived CDR1 and CDR2 are SGHTA and FQGNSA. The V end was cut by 1 base, the J end by 17 bases, with 14 bases between. The CDR3 totals 12 residues. With regard to this clone: The antigen is unknown.

The sequence derives from a man in his thirties or forties with HIV. The sequencing here drew on unsorted PBMCs, taken 6.9 years after starting antiretroviral therapy. This sequence joins TRBV7-2 and TRBJ2-2; D unclear. For the CDR3, the DNA is TGTGCCAGCAGCTTAGTTGACGGTTTGCTCTTTTTT. Its protein product is CASSLVDGLLFF.